Listed here are 2 T cell receptor beta chains from one sample, sequenced in a study of blood T cells in healthy people across ages. A second about 6 to 12 cycle PCR used barcoded and J-beta primers. TCRdb redid the calling of the 5' RACE reads with MiXCR, one entry per CDR3 protein. The sample has around 940,000 distinct CDR3 sequences; 51% are singletons. The specimen was blood. The receptors derive from a woman in her fifties or sixties in good health.

This clonotype was found many times. V gene TRBV5-1 combines with J gene TRBJ2-3; 7 bases match TRBD1. CDR1 SGHRS and CDR2 YFSETQ come from the germline V gene. This CDR3 region has 15 residues. V lost 4 bases and J lost 3; bases outside the gene matches: 8. The CDR3 DNA reads TGCGCCAGCAGCCCCCGACAGGGAAGGACAGATACGCAGTATTTT. Residues: CASSPRQGRTDTQYF.

CDR3 sequence: CASSSGHKETQYF. The CDR3 DNA reads as TGTGCCAGCAGCTCGGGTCATAAAGAGACCCAGTACTTC. This rearrangement joins TRBV7-8 to TRBJ2-5; D is unresolved. Germline-derived CDR1 and CDR2 are SGHVS and FQNEAQ. The CDR3 extends over 13 amino acids. Trimming stripped 4 bases from V and 3 bases from J, with 9 bases between. Variable domain in full (rest from reference TRBV7-8 and TRBJ2-5): GAGVSQSPRYKVAKRGQDVALRCDPISGHVSLFWYQQALGQGPEFLTYFQNEAQLDKSGLPSDRFFAERPEGSVSTLKIQRTQQEDSAVYLCASSSGHKETQYFGPGTRLLVL.